A single sample is the source of the 21 T cell receptor beta chains below, sequenced in a study of T cells in Graves' hyperthyroidism and ophthalmopathy. What was amplified from RNA transcripts were TCR beta CDR3 regions. Carried out on the TCR CDR3, a first-round RT-PCR used the HTBI primer set. TCRdb recomputed calls from the multiplex PCR reads with MiXCR, one row per CDR3 protein. The sample has more than 500,000 distinct CDR3 sequences, roughly 15% seen once. Sequencing was done on a sample of blood. The receptors come from a woman in her 30s with Graves' hyperthyroidism.

This clonotype has a count of ten or more. This chain joins TRBV12-3 or TRBV12-4 and TRBJ1-5; no reliable D call. The V end was cut by 8 bases, the J end by 2 bases, with 7 bases between. The CDR3 runs 12 residues. The CDR3 DNA reads TGTGCCAGCCTCGGAGGCAATCAGCCCCAGCATTTT. As protein: CASLGGNQPQHF.

There are a few counts of this clonotype. The chain couples TRBV5-1 to TRBJ2-5, with TRBD2 identical over 13 bases. This CDR3 region has 16 residues. The V gene's germline CDR1 is SGHRS and CDR2 YFSETQ. Trimming at V came to 4 bases and at J to 4 bases, leaving 7 bases not matched to a gene. The CDR3 DNA reads as TGCGCCAGCAGCATCGGACTAGCGGGAGTTTCAGAGACCCAGTACTTC. Encoded protein: CASSIGLAGVSETQYF. The full variable domain, rest sourced from reference TRBV5-1 and TRBJ2-5, is KAGVTQTPRYLIKTRGQQVTLSCSPISGHRSVSWYQQTPGQGLQFLFEYFSETQRNKGNFPGRFSGRQFSNSRSEMNVSTLELGDSALYLCASSIGLAGVSETQYFGPGTRLLVL.

The rearrangement joins TRBV6-1 to TRBJ2-7, with D unclear. The ends were cut back, 8 bases at V and 5 bases at J, with 10 bases in the middle. CDR1 and CDR2 (germline): MNHNS, SASEGT. The CDR3 totals 11 residues. CDR3 nucleotide sequence: TGTGCCAGCGGAAAGGGTAACGAGCAGTACTTC. This gives the protein CASGKGNEQYF.

This clonotype was observed a handful of times. The V gene is TRBV4-1, the J gene TRBJ2-2; 7 bases are shared with TRBD2. V gave up 1 base and J gave up 5 bases; unmatched junction bases: 4. The CDR3 runs 15 residues. In germline, CDR1 is MGHRA, CDR2 YSYEKL. CDR3 nucleotides: TGCGCCAGCAGCCAAGCCGGACTAGGTACCGGGGAGCTGTTTTTT. Residues: CASSQAGLGTGELFF.

This clonotype was recorded a few times. The CDR3 sequence: CASSPIGGQGNTEAFF. The CDR3, as DNA: TGTGCCAGCAGCCCCATAGGGGGACAGGGGAACACTGAAGCTTTCTTT. This chain joins TRBV4-2 and TRBJ1-1, with 9 bases lining up with TRBD1. The V segment lost 4 bases and the J segment 1 base; nucleotides outside the gene matches: 7. Germline V gene sequence: CDR1 LGHNA, CDR2 YNFKEQ. The CDR3 is made up of 16 amino acids.

This clonotype was seen at least ten times. This chain links TRBV7-2 with TRBJ2-4; D call uncertain. The V gene lost 4 bases and the J gene lost 5 bases, with 6 bases spanning the gap. This CDR3 contains 12 residues. CDR1 is SGHTA and CDR2 is FQGNSA in the germline V gene. CDR3 nucleotide sequence: TGTGCCAGCAGCTCAGAGCAAAACATTCAGTACTTC. Its protein product is CASSSEQNIQYF.

This clonotype occurred many times. The chain has TRBV7-8 and TRBJ1-5; D ambiguous. CDR1 SGHVS and CDR2 FQNEAQ come from the germline V gene. Trimming pared 2 bases from V and 6 bases from J, leaving 5 bases between. CDR3 size: 12 residues. In DNA, the CDR3 is TGTGCCAGCAGCTTACCCCGTCAGCCCCAGCATTTT. It encodes CASSLPRQPQHF.

This clonotype was counted only a few times. This chain connects TRBV4-2 to TRBJ2-1, with TRBD1 identical over 7 bases. This CDR3 is built from 16 residues. Germline loops: CDR1 LGHNA, CDR2 YNFKEQ. Trimming at V came to 1 base and at J to 2 bases, leaving 5 bases not matched to a gene. The CDR3 loop reads CASSQGSGGAYNEQFF. As DNA, the CDR3 is TGTGCCAGCAGCCAAGGTTCAGGGGGAGCCTACAATGAGCAGTTCTTC.

This chain connects TRBV20-1 to TRBJ2-3; 15 bases are shared with TRBD2. The junction had 9 bases not matched to a gene; V was cut back by 5 bases and J by 6 bases. This CDR3 comprises 16 residues. Germline V lookup: CDR1 DFQATT, CDR2 SNEGSKA (reference sequence). Written as DNA, the CDR3 is TGCAGTGCTCGACCGGGACTAGCGGGAGGAGGCGATACGCAGTATTTT. It is translated as CSARPGLAGGGDTQYF.

The sample holds many counts of this clonotype. The gene calls are TRBV2 and TRBJ1-5; D unclear. The CDR3 loop spans 15 amino acids. Between the trimmed V and J ends, which lost 3 bases and 1 base, there was a span of 10 bases. Germline V gives CDR1 SNHLY, CDR2 FYNNEI. The CDR3 region is CASSDRVDSNQPQHF. CDR3 bases: TGTGCCAGCAGTGATCGGGTTGACAGCAATCAGCCCCAGCATTTT.

The CDR3 DNA reads as TGTGCCAACAAAAATCACCTCGACGAGCAGTACTTC. Translated: CANKNHLDEQYF. V usage is TRBV12-3 or TRBV12-4 and J usage is TRBJ2-7; D not certain. The CDR3 spans 12 residues. Trimming pared 10 bases from V and 5 bases from J, leaving 15 bases between.

This clonotype was seen at least ten times. The rearrangement links TRBV7-9 to TRBJ2-7; 7 bases map to TRBD2. Per germline, CDR1 SEHNR and CDR2 FQNEAQ (reference sequence). This CDR3 is 14 amino acids long. V shed 3 bases and J 3 bases; nucleotides not matched to a gene: 5. Written as DNA, the CDR3 is TGTGCCAGCAGCTTCGGGTCTAGCGGCTACGAGCAGTACTTC. The encoded protein is CASSFGSSGYEQYF.

This clonotype was recorded at least ten times. This chain links TRBV28 with TRBJ2-3; D unclear. Trimming shortened V by 4 bases and J by 2 bases, and 10 bases separated the two germline ends. The germline gives CDR1 MDHEN, CDR2 SYDVKM. The CDR3 has 14 amino acids. CDR3 DNA sequence: TGTGCCAGCAGTTCGGAGTGGATCACAGATACGCAGTATTTT. Translation: CASSSEWITDTQYF.

The chain uses TRBV29-1 and TRBJ2-7, with D possibly being TRBD1 (6 bases). The V gene's germline CDR1 is SQVTM and CDR2 ANQGSEA. The CDR3 is 12 amino acids. V was cut by 6 bases and J by 0 bases, with 9 bases left in between. The CDR3 is CSVLDSSYEQYF. The CDR3 coding sequence is TGCAGCGTCCTGGACAGCTCCTACGAGCAGTACTTC.

This clonotype was counted ten times or more. V is TRBV7-9 and J is TRBJ2-1, with a tentative D call TRBD2 (6 bases). Germline V gene lookup returns CDR1 SEHNR and CDR2 FQNEAQ (reference sequence). The CDR3 contains 15 residues. The V end lost 5 bases, the J end lost 4 bases, and 15 bases lay between the germline ends. In DNA, the CDR3 is TGTGCCAGCAGCAAAGCCCTGGGGGGTTACAATGAGCAGTTCTTC. Translation gives CASSKALGGYNEQFF.

The gene calls are TRBV12-3 or TRBV12-4 and TRBJ2-1; 9 nucleotides agree with TRBD2. V shed 3 bases and J 3 bases; nucleotides not matched to a gene: 9. The CDR3 is made up of 17 amino acids. The chain's CDR3 is CASSLAGGPMLYNEQFF. DNA for the CDR3: TGTGCCAGCAGTTTGGCGGGAGGGCCTATGCTCTACAATGAGCAGTTCTTC.

V and J are TRBV30 and TRBJ2-2; D ambiguous. V lost 0 bases, J lost 4 bases, and 9 bases lay in between. This CDR3 contains 14 residues. CDR1 is GTSNPN and CDR2 is SVGIG in the germline V gene (reference sequence). CDR3 sequence reads: CAWSVLISTGELFF. The CDR3, as DNA: TGTGCCTGGAGTGTTCTAATAAGCACCGGGGAGCTGTTTTTT.

Ten or more counts support this clonotype. The rearrangement links TRBV28 to TRBJ1-2, with D possibly matching TRBD1 (5 bases). The germline V gene has CDR1 MDHEN and CDR2 SYDVKM. Trimming removed 4 bases at V and 3 bases at J, with 9 bases between. The CDR3 runs 13 residues. The CDR3 sequence: CASSSGADYGYTF. CDR3 DNA sequence: TGTGCCAGCAGTTCCGGGGCGGACTATGGCTACACCTTC.

This clonotype was seen repeatedly, ten times or more. The rearrangement links TRBV7-3 to TRBJ2-7, with 10 positions matching TRBD2. V gave up 2 bases and J gave up 6 bases; unmatched junction bases: 1. This CDR3 contains 13 residues. The V gene's germline CDR1 is SGHTA and CDR2 FQGTGA. In DNA, the CDR3 is TGTGCCAGCAGCTTAGAGCGGGAGGGCGAGCAGTACTTC. This gives the protein CASSLEREGEQYF.

In this sample, this clonotype turned up many times. The genes are TRBV27 and TRBJ2-1; 10 bases agree with TRBD1. Germline V lookup: CDR1 MNHEY, CDR2 SMNVEV (reference sequence). CDR3 size: 17 residues. Trimming at V came to 6 bases and at J to 4 bases, leaving 12 bases not matched to a gene. The CDR3 spells CASSTDRGPSVYNEQFF. The CDR3 DNA follows: TGTGCCAGCAGCACCGACAGGGGGCCTTCGGTGTACAATGAGCAGTTCTTC.

This clonotype has at least ten counts. The genes are TRBV27 and TRBJ2-1; 10 positions agree with TRBD1. The germline V gene has CDR1 MNHEY and CDR2 SMNVEV (reference sequence). Unmatched junction bases numbered 2, after V lost 8 bases and J lost 7 bases. The CDR3 length is 12 residues. The CDR3, as DNA: TGTGCCAGCGGGACAGGGGCTAATGAGCAGTTCTTC. Translated: CASGTGANEQFF.